The T cell receptor beta chain described here comes from a study of OX40 agonist ivuxolimab in advanced cancers. General study results and limits: On average, CD8+ T cells showed a greater number of expanded clones than CD4+. Partial responders treated at 0.1-3.0 mg/kg exhibited clonal expansion among the lowest measured.

TCRdb's table, derived via immunoSEQ multiplex PCR, lists solely in-frame clones and lacks some. Found here are more than 85,000 clones, less than 95% of them singletons; the top ten hold roughly 1.6%. Germline assignment: CDR1 SGHTA and CDR2 FQGNSA. The junction had 8 bases not matched to a gene; V was cut back by 3 bases and J by 4 bases. The CDR3 spans 16 residues. As concerns this clone: Its specificity is unknown.

The chain has TRBV7-2 and TRBJ2-2; 7 nucleotides agree with TRBD1. This sample comprised CD4+ or CD8+ T cells sorted from blood, obtained in a trial of the OX40 agonist ivuxolimab. The receptor was derived from an adult with an advanced solid tumor such as melanoma, head and neck, liver or kidney cancer. The CDR3 spells CASSLMTGRVTGELFF. CDR3 DNA sequence: TGTGCCAGCAGCTTGATGACAGGGCGGGTCACCGGGGAGCTGTTTTTT.